The 4 T cell receptor beta chains listed next were all sequenced from one sample in a study of shared clonotypes between healthy human individuals. The assay was immunoSEQ multiplex PCR, and TCRdb's table has in-frame clones only and misses some. The profile covers 300,000 or so clones, with under 80% appearing a single time and 10% taken by the ten largest. The sequenced material came from memory CD4+ T cells sorted from blood. Indicated subset: CD45RA-negative fraction. All receptors come from a man aged 25-45 years in good health.

The chain joins TRBV11-2 to TRBJ2-2, with TRBD1 as a possible D gene (5 bases). This CDR3 has 14 residues. V lost 8 bases and J lost 4, with 14 bases in between. Germline CDR1 is SGHAT and CDR2 is FQNNGV. CDR3 DNA sequence: TGTGCCAGCGACAGCTTATCAAGCACCGGGGAGCTGTTTTTT. It codes for CASDSLSSTGELFF. The full variable domain, with the rest looked up from reference TRBV11-2 and TRBJ2-2, is EAGVAQSPRYKIIEKRQSVAFWCNPISGHATLYWYQQILGQGPKLLIQFQNNGVVDDSQLPKDRFSAERLKGVDSTLKIQPAKLEDSAVYLCASDSLSSTGELFFGEGSRLTVL.

The rearrangement links TRBV5-4 to TRBJ2-6; D remains unclear. The germline V and J ends were trimmed by 4 bases and 2 bases, with 10 bases remaining between them. Germline lookup yields CDR1 SGHNT and CDR2 YYREEE (reference sequence). The CDR3 is made up of 15 amino acids. CDR3 sequence reads: CASSVGQTGANVLTF. As DNA, the CDR3 is TGTGCCAGCAGCGTGGGCCAGACTGGGGCCAACGTCCTGACTTTC.

This clone has more than one count but fewer than ten. DNA of the CDR3: TGTGCCAGCTGCCGAGAAACGGGGGCCAACGTCCTGACTTTC. As protein: CASCRETGANVLTF. The chain employs TRBV5-6 and TRBJ2-6; D gene unclear. This CDR3 region has 14 residues. V was cut by 7 bases and J by 4 bases, with 12 bases left in between. CDR1 and CDR2 from the germline V gene are SGHDT and YYEEEE.

The genes are TRBV2 and TRBJ2-3, with 7 positions matching TRBD2. Germline CDR1 and CDR2: SNHLY and FYNNEI. V shed 5 bases and J 4 bases; nucleotides not matched to a gene: 6. This CDR3 spans 14 amino acids. The CDR3, as DNA: TGTGCCAGCAGTCTTATAGCGGGTCCAGATACGCAGTATTTT. Its protein product is CASSLIAGPDTQYF.